This T cell receptor (beta chain) was sequenced for a study of T cells in Graves' hyperthyroidism and ophthalmopathy. This clonotype was recorded many times. TCR beta CDR3 sequences were amplified from RNA transcripts. With the HTBI primer set, the TCR CDR3 went through a first round of RT-PCR. A single record per CDR3 protein comes from TCRdb applying MiXCR to the multiplex PCR reads. This table has 600,000 to 700,000 distinct CDR3 sequences, about 15% appearing once. The receptor was derived from a woman aged 40 to 50 with Graves' ophthalmopathy. Sequenced: blood.

CDR3 sequence: CASSSTGPDEQYF. Written as DNA, the CDR3 is TGTGCCAGCAGTTCTACAGGGCCCGACGAGCAGTACTTC. The rearrangement links TRBV28 to TRBJ2-7, with a weak D call TRBD1 (6 bases). The V gene's germline CDR1 is MDHEN and CDR2 SYDVKM. V lost 4 bases and J lost 5, with 12 bases in between. The CDR3 runs 13 residues.